A selection of T cell receptor beta chains follows, all from one sample in a study of blood T cells in healthy people across ages. TCRdb independently ran MiXCR on the 5' RACE reads; one entry per CDR3 protein. The table includes hundreds of thousands of distinct CDR3 sequences, 25% detected once. The same specimen was also included in a second study, on T cells of mothers and their children.

The sequenced sample was blood. The receptors were gathered from a boy between 10 and 17 years old in good health. CDR3s include the opening cysteine and the closing phenylalanine or tryptophan. A D gene is named only where the DNA matches it firmly. Clone size, where shown, is once, few, many, or a class for clones that have expanded.

d_gene	v_gene	j_gene	abundance	CDR3nt	CDR3aa
-	TRBV6-5	TRBJ2-7	-	TGTACCAGCAGTTACTCGAGGTCCAGTTACGAGCAGTACTTC	CTSSYSRSSYEQYF
-	TRBV19	TRBJ1-5	-	TGTAGCGCAGGGCCGATCGATCAGCCCCAGCATTTT	CSAGPIDQPQHF
-	TRBV15	TRBJ1-2	-	TGTGCCACCAGCATGGTAGGGGGGCTTAACTATGGCTACACCTTC	CATSMVGGLNYGYTF
-	TRBV29-1	TRBJ2-5	few	TGCAGCGTTGTAGCGGACGGTCAAGAGACCCAGTACTTC	CSVVADGQETQYF
TRBD1	TRBV7-2	TRBJ2-7	-	TGTGCCAGCAGCCCGGGACAGAACTCCTACGAGCAGTACTTC	CASSPGQNSYEQYF
-	TRBV12-3/TRBV12-4	TRBJ2-6	few	TGTGCCAGCAGTTTTGAAACGTCTGGGGCCAACGTCCTGACTTTC	CASSFETSGANVLTF
-	TRBV5-1	TRBJ2-7	-	TGCGCCAGCAGCTTGGCGTACGGGAGAACCTACGAGCAGTACTTC	CASSLAYGRTYEQYF
-	TRBV7-8	TRBJ1-6	-	TGTGCCAGCAGCCTTGGACTGCTCAATTCACCCCTCCACTTT	CASSLGLLNSPLHF
-	TRBV18	TRBJ2-7	-	TGTGCCAGCTCATCGGACGGGGGCCACGAGCAGTACTTC	CASSSDGGHEQYF
-	TRBV4-2	TRBJ2-7	few	TGTGCCAGCAGGGAAACCCCCAACCCGGACTACGAGCAGTACTTC	CASRETPNPDYEQYF
-	TRBV20-1	TRBJ1-2	-	TGCAGTGCTAGAGATCGAGGGAACGGGGGCTACACCTTC	CSARDRGNGGYTF
-	TRBV28	TRBJ2-3	-	TGTGCCAGCAGTTCCCAGGACGCAGATACGCAGTATTTT	CASSSQDADTQYF
-	TRBV11-2	TRBJ2-1	-	TGTGCCAGCAGCTTAGCGTTTTTGAAGCAGGAGCAGTTCTTC	CASSLAFLKQEQFF
-	TRBV28	TRBJ2-7	-	TGTGCCAGCAGTGAGACAGGACACGGGGACTACGAGCAGTACTTC	CASSETGHGDYEQYF
-	TRBV4-2	TRBJ2-1	few	TGTGCCAGCAACCAAGATTCGGCTAGTAATGAGCAGTTCTTC	CASNQDSASNEQFF
-	TRBV29-1	TRBJ1-1	many	TGCAGCGTTGAAGCGCCGGGGAACACTGAAGCTTTCTTT	CSVEAPGNTEAFF
-	TRBV7-8	TRBJ2-5	-	TGTGCCAGCAGCAAAGGGAGGAAGGAAGAGACCCAGTACTTC	CASSKGRKEETQYF
-	TRBV9	TRBJ2-5	-	TGTGCCAGCAGCGCCAGGGGAGGGGTGCCATCCCAAGAGACCCAGTACTTC	CASSARGGVPSQETQYF
-	TRBV29-1	TRBJ2-7	few	TGCAGCGTCCTCCGGGAGACCTACGAGCAGTACTTC	CSVLRETYEQYF
-	TRBV3-1	TRBJ2-7	few	TGTGCCAGCAGATCCGACAGCCCCTACGAGCAGTACTTC	CASRSDSPYEQYF
-	TRBV6-1	TRBJ1-5	-	TGTGCCAGCAGTCCGACTCCCGAAAATCAGCCCCAGCATTTT	CASSPTPENQPQHF
-	TRBV12-3/TRBV12-4	TRBJ1-2	few	TGTGCCAGCAGCCCACGGACTCTCAACTATGGCTACACCTTC	CASSPRTLNYGYTF
TRBD1	TRBV25-1	TRBJ2-4	few	TGTGCCAGCAAGGGGACAGGGAGGGACATTCAGTACTTC	CASKGTGRDIQYF
-	TRBV24-1	TRBJ2-5	few	TGTGCCACCAGCACAGGGATTGAGACCCAGTACTTC	CATSTGIETQYF
-	TRBV12-3/TRBV12-4	TRBJ2-3	-	TGTGCCAGCAGTTTGGGCTCCGTGGGCACAGATACGCAGTATTTT	CASSLGSVGTDTQYF
TRBD2	TRBV7-9	TRBJ2-3	few	TGTGCCAGCAGCTGGGGGACTAGCGGGGGGTCGCCGGCGGATACGCAGTATTTT	CASSWGTSGGSPADTQYF
-	TRBV7-9	TRBJ2-1	-	TGTGCCAGCAGCTTAGGGCCCCTCGGCGTTAATGAGCAGTTCTTC	CASSLGPLGVNEQFF